This paragraph reports one TCR beta chain. Its antigen is undetermined. This sample was taken from a study of shared clonotypes between healthy human individuals. Overall study findings and caveats: Rarefaction indicated that sorted-subset sequencing remained incomplete although depth was large.

The assay was immunoSEQ multiplex PCR, and TCRdb's table has in-frame clones only and misses some. The sample lists 2 million to 2.5 million clones; approximately 94% were seen once. The receptor comes from a man aged 18-30 years in good health. The sequenced sample was naive CD4+ T cells sorted from blood. As for subset: CD45RA+ positively selected.

The CDR3: CASSFPEGQGVPRGYNEQFF. Written as DNA, the CDR3 is TGTGCCAGCAGCTTCCCGGAGGGACAGGGGGTCCCACGGGGCTACAATGAGCAGTTCTTC. This sequence joins TRBV7-8 and TRBJ2-1; TRBD1 agrees at 11 bases. CDR3 length: 20 residues. V gave up 3 bases and J gave up 3 bases; unmatched junction bases: 16. The germline V gene has CDR1 SGHVS and CDR2 FQNEAQ.